Given below is one T cell receptor (beta chain) in context. Trimming left V 0 bases short and J 4 bases short, with 14 bases between. This CDR3 spans 16 amino acids. CDR1 is SGHRS and CDR2 is YFSETQ in the germline V gene. The data stem from a study of blood T cell repertoires in COVID-19. Some clones are missing from TCRdb's copy, which holds only in-frame ones; the method was immunoSEQ multiplex PCR. The sample records 230,000 or so clones, 88% being singletons. The sample consisted of PBMCs or T cells enriched from blood (not recorded which). The chain joins TRBV5-1 to TRBJ1-3; no definite D call. This clonotype was sampled from a woman in her twenties or thirties who had recovered from COVID-19. This CDR3 reads CASSLAQQNSGNTIYF. The CDR3 coding sequence is TGCGCCAGCAGCTTGGCCCAACAGAATTCGGGAAACACCATATATTTT.